This TCR beta chain appears in the sequencing data of a study of T cells in Graves' hyperthyroidism and ophthalmopathy. Whole-study results and caveats: Ophthalmopathy onset followed model prediction by a median about 6.5 months.

Turning to this clonotype: Antigen specificity is unknown. One end of the junction fails to match germline, which may point to a read error.

RNA transcripts were the template for amplifying TCR beta CDR3 regions. The HTBI primer set drove a first-round RT-PCR of the TCR CDR3. TCRdb called the multiplex PCR reads again in MiXCR, with one record for every CDR3 protein. This sample yields 370,000 or so distinct CDR3 sequences, of which 20% to 25% are seen a single time; around 67% belongs to the top ten. CDR1 is SGHRS and CDR2 is YFSETQ in the germline V gene. The CDR3 runs to 15 residues. PBMCs were sourced from more than 9 ml fresh peripheral blood. The sequence was obtained from a man aged 50-60 years with Graves' hyperthyroidism. The chain combines TRBV5-1 with TRBJ1-5; 7 bases are shared with TRBD1. Sequenced: blood. Here the CDR3 DNA reads TGTGCCAGCAACCTCTTCGGGACAGATAATCAGCCCCAGCATTTT. Its translation: CASNLFGTDNQPQHF.